These 8 T cell receptor beta chains were all obtained from the same sample, sequenced in a study of T cell responses to AZD1222 COVID-19 vaccine (dated by TCRdb to the early 2020s). Interpreted using the paper, the time point label stands for: baseline before first vaccination. The library was built by means of the immunoSEQ multiplex PCR assay. In its TCRdb copy, this immuneACCESS table keeps in-frame sequences only and misses some clones. Where compared with another copy, unresolved V genes explain less than half of these, and the others have no known cause. Across this sample there are around 150,000 clones, with about 93% seen only once. The ten largest account for approximately 5.3% of the sample. Sequences were derived from peripheral blood, sampled on day 0 of AZD1222 vaccination. The receptors here all came from an adult in good health.

This clone appeared a few times. CDR3 sequence reads: CASSAWYEQFF. The CDR3 region has the DNA TGTGCCAGCAGTGCTTGGTATGAGCAGTTCTTC. V gene TRBV28 combines with J gene TRBJ2-1; no firm D call. The CDR3 runs 11 residues. The germline CDR1 and CDR2 sequences are MDHEN and SYDVKM. The V end was cut by 5 bases, the J end by 8 bases, with 7 bases between.

CDR3 loop: CASSHTDRGTEAFF. CDR3 nucleotides: TGTGCCAGCAGCCACACCGACAGAGGTACCGAAGCTTTCTTT. The chain recombines TRBV5-4 with TRBJ1-1; a possible D gene is TRBD1 (5 bases). The CDR3 sequence is 14 residues long. Germline assignment: CDR1 SGHNT and CDR2 YYREEE (reference sequence). Trimming took 4 bases from V and 8 from J, leaving 18 bases between them.

In regard to this clone: A read error may produce the germline difference seen at one junction end. The CDR3 DNA reads as TGTGCCAGCAGCAACGGGCCCAGCGGGAGTATTAACCACTCATTC. Protein: CASSNGPSGSINHSF. V gene TRBV6-2 or TRBV6-3 combines with J gene TRBJ2-7, with 8 bases matching TRBD2. CDR3 length equals 15 residues. The germline gives CDR1 MNHEY, CDR2 SVGEGT.

The chain recombines TRBV11-3 with TRBJ1-6; 9 bases fit TRBD1. J gave up 0 bases and V 4 bases, and 10 bases lay outside the gene matches. Germline V gives CDR1 SGHNT, CDR2 YENEEA. This CDR3 is built from 19 residues. The CDR3: CASSSQDRGPSSYNSPLHF. The CDR3, as DNA: TGTGCCAGCAGCTCTCAGGACAGGGGACCTAGCTCCTATAATTCACCCCTCCACTTT.

CDR3 region: CASRRLAGAQETQYF. DNA for the CDR3: TGTGCCAGCAGGCGACTAGCGGGAGCGCAAGAGACCCAGTACTTC. The J gene is TRBJ2-5, the V gene TRBV6-5, with 12 positions matching TRBD2. The germline V gene encodes CDR1 MNHEY and CDR2 SVGAGI. Germline trimming cut 6 bases from V and 2 bases from J; bases unmatched to any gene: 4. The CDR3 is made up of 15 amino acids.

The CDR3 spells CAWSVHAGGNEKLFF. DNA for the CDR3: TGTGCCTGGAGTGTACATGCGGGAGGTAACGAAAAACTGTTTTTT. V usage is TRBV30 and J usage is TRBJ1-4, with D hard to call. This CDR3 comprises 15 residues. V lost 0 bases and J 8 bases, leaving 16 bases between the germline ends. Germline CDR1 reads GTSNPN; CDR2 reads SVGIG (reference sequence).

A single count supports this clone. The CDR3 DNA reads as TGTGCCAGCAGTTCGGTTTATTTCGCTGGAAACACCATATATTTT. Translation: CASSSVYFAGNTIYF. The chain couples TRBV6-5 to TRBJ1-3; D gene unclear. Per germline, CDR1 MNHEY and CDR2 SVGAGI. Trimming pared 4 bases from V and 2 bases from J, leaving 12 bases between. The CDR3 totals 15 residues.

The CDR3 sequence is CASSLSKEGGTDTQYF. For the CDR3, the DNA is TGTGCCAGCAGTTTATCGAAGGAGGGCGGCACAGATACGCAGTATTTT. V usage is TRBV27 and J usage is TRBJ2-3; tentative D call: TRBD2 (6 bases). The CDR3 contains 16 residues. The V end lost 0 bases, the J end lost 1 base, and 11 bases lay between the germline ends. Germline CDR1 MNHEY, CDR2 SMNVEV (reference sequence).